One sample yielded the 28 T cell receptor beta chains listed below, sequenced in a study of cytomegalovirus exposure and HLA in healthy donors. 13 Jbeta primers and 60 Vbeta primers were used for the PCR. The protocol was immunoSEQ multiplex PCR, while the TCRdb copy is restricted to in-frame clones and leaves out a portion. The sample has approximately 82,000 clones, around 10% seen once. The sample comprised PBMCs. The origin of the receptors is a man between 60 and 70 years old in good health and CMV-seropositive.

The chain uses TRBV5-1 and TRBJ2-6; 8 bases are shared with TRBD1. Germline CDR1 is SGHRS and CDR2 is YFSETQ. Losses at the gene ends were 0 bases for V and 4 bases for J; bases not matched to a gene: 6. CDR3 length equals 17 residues. CDR3 DNA: TGCGCCAGCAGCTTGGCGGGACAGGCCTACGGGGCCAACGTCCTGACTTTC. It translates to CASSLAGQAYGANVLTF. The full variable domain, its missing parts supplied by reference TRBV5-1 and TRBJ2-6, is KAGVTQTPRYLIKTRGQQVTLSCSPISGHRSVSWYQQTPGQGLQFLFEYFSETQRNKGNFPGRFSGRQFSNSRSEMNVSTLELGDSALYLCASSLAGQAYGANVLTFGAGSRLTVL.

This clone was observed a few times. The rearrangement joins TRBV5-4 to TRBJ2-7; 10 bases are a match to TRBD1. The CDR3 loop spans 19 amino acids. The V and J ends lost 3 bases and 5 bases, in that order; junction bases with no gene match: 20. The germline V gene has CDR1 SGHNT and CDR2 YYREEE (reference sequence). DNA for the CDR3: TGTGCCAGCAGCTGGGGGGGACAGGGGATCCTTGGTTCTAGGAACGAGCAGTACTTC. It specifies CASSWGGQGILGSRNEQYF.

Only a few counts were recorded for this clone. The V call is TRBV4-1, the J call TRBJ2-7, with a tentative D call TRBD2 (6 bases). Trimming took off 5 bases at V and 7 bases at J, with 24 bases between the two ends. The CDR3 has 16 amino acids. Per the germline V gene, CDR1 is MGHRA and CDR2 is YSYEKL. The CDR3: CASSGPLGTGRVEQYF. CDR3 DNA: TGCGCCAGCAGCGGACCTCTTGGGACTGGGCGTGTTGAGCAGTACTTC.

This clone was observed a handful of times. CDR3 sequence (DNA): TGCGCCAGCAGCTTTGACGGGTTCTCCAATCAGCCCCAGCATTTT. Its protein is CASSFDGFSNQPQHF. The V and J genes are TRBV5-1 and TRBJ1-5; D gene unclear. CDR1 and CDR2 (germline): SGHRS, YFSETQ. Deletions cut 2 bases from V and 3 bases from J, with 12 bases between. The CDR3 spans 15 residues.

The chain uses TRBV27 and TRBJ1-6; D is undetermined. The CDR3 has 14 residues. Germline V gene lookup returns CDR1 MNHEY and CDR2 SMNVEV (reference sequence). The germline V and J ends were trimmed by 0 bases and 7 bases, with 7 bases remaining between them. This CDR3 reads CASSLSQWNSPLHF. CDR3 coding DNA: TGTGCCAGCAGTTTATCACAGTGGAATTCACCCCTCCACTTT.

The V call is TRBV4-1, the J call TRBJ2-5; a weak D match, TRBD2 (5 bases). With 5 bases removed from V and 5 bases from J, the gap between germline ends came to 18 bases. This CDR3 spans 15 amino acids. The germline gives CDR1 MGHRA, CDR2 YSYEKL. The CDR3 sequence: CASSSWATRVETQYF. CDR3 coding DNA: TGCGCCAGCAGCTCCTGGGCTACTAGGGTGGAGACCCAGTACTTC.

Only a few counts were recorded for this clone. The chain is built from TRBV6-5 and TRBJ1-2; unclear D gene. V was cut by 8 bases and J by 2 bases, with 15 bases left in between. Germline V gene sequence: CDR1 MNHEY, CDR2 SVGAGI. This CDR3 region has 14 residues. The CDR3 DNA reads TGTGCCAGCGCCCTGGCTTCCCAGAACTATGGCTACACCTTC. It yields the protein CASALASQNYGYTF.

This clone was recorded a few times. The rearrangement joins TRBV27 to TRBJ2-7; TRBD2 aligns across 9 bases. The CDR3 is 18 amino acids. The ends lost 8 bases at V and 4 bases at J; junction bases unmatched: 21. In germline, CDR1 is MNHEY, CDR2 SMNVEV (reference sequence). Here the CDR3 reads CASRGAGGPPAHPYEQYF. CDR3 coding DNA: TGTGCCAGCCGGGGTGCGGGAGGGCCGCCGGCGCATCCATACGAGCAGTACTTC.

V gene TRBV2 combines with J gene TRBJ1-4; unclear D gene. Germline CDR1 and CDR2: SNHLY and FYNNEI. This CDR3 contains 13 residues. V lost 5 bases and J 5 bases, leaving 9 bases between the germline ends. The CDR3 loop reads CASSIRENEKLFF. The CDR3 bases are TGTGCCAGCAGTATCCGGGAGAATGAAAAACTGTTTTTT.

This clone has a handful of counts. The V and J genes are TRBV28 and TRBJ1-2; TRBD1 aligns across 10 bases. Germline CDR1 and CDR2: MDHEN and SYDVKM. The J segment lost 7 bases and the V segment lost 4 bases, leaving 9 bases of the junction unmatched. The CDR3 is 15 amino acids. Here the CDR3 DNA reads TGTGCCAGCAGTTCGTCCGGGACAGGGGTTGGTGGCTACACCTTC. Translated: CASSSSGTGVGGYTF.

V usage is TRBV19 and J usage is TRBJ2-5, with D possibly matching TRBD1 (6 bases). Germline V gene lookup returns CDR1 LNHDA and CDR2 SQIVND (reference sequence). The CDR3 totals 13 residues. Trimming pared 1 base from V and 4 bases from J, leaving 7 bases between. CDR3 protein: CASSIVGGETQYF. In DNA form, the CDR3 reads TGTGCCAGTAGTATAGTAGGGGGAGAGACCCAGTACTTC. The variable domain in full, with the rest retrieved from reference TRBV19 and TRBJ2-5, is DGGITQSPKYLFRKEGQNVTLSCEQNLNHDAMYWYRQDPGQGLRLIYYSQIVNDFQKGDIAEGYSVSREKKESFPLTVTSAQKNPTAFYLCASSIVGGETQYFGPGTRLLVL.

Points on this clone: One end of the junction fails to match germline, which may point to a read error. The rearrangement uses TRBV11-3 and TRBJ1-1; 9 positions agree with TRBD1. This CDR3 is built from 13 residues. In germline, CDR1 is SGHNT, CDR2 YENEEA. This CDR3 is CASSLGVGTGAFF. The CDR3 nucleotides are TGTGCCAGCAGTTTAGGTGTCGGGACAGGGGCTTTCTTT.

Note on this clone: It is likely a read error, because the conserved phenylalanine at the end of the CDR3 is missing. This sequence joins TRBV30 and TRBJ2-3, with TRBD2 as a possible D gene (6 bases). CDR3 length equals 13 residues. Trimming took off 1 base at V and 5 bases at J, with 10 bases between the two ends. Germline CDR1 and CDR2: GTSNPN and SVGIG (reference sequence). DNA for the CDR3: TGTGCCTGGAGTGCACGGAGGGGAGATACGCAGTATGTT. The encoded protein is CAWSARRGDTQYV.

This clone has just a few counts. The chain joins TRBV6-5 to TRBJ2-7; TRBD2 aligns across 11 bases. Germline CDR1 reads MNHEY; CDR2 reads SVGAGI. This CDR3 is built from 15 residues. Unmatched junction bases numbered 9, after V lost 7 bases and J lost 4 bases. This chain's CDR3 is CASKQEGTSGYEQYF. CDR3 sequence (DNA): TGTGCCAGCAAGCAGGAGGGGACTAGCGGTTACGAGCAGTACTTC.

The chain links TRBV28 to TRBJ2-7; TRBD2 aligns across 10 bases. This CDR3 region has 14 residues. The germline CDR1 and CDR2 sequences are MDHEN and SYDVKM. J gave up 4 bases and V 1 base, and 1 base lay outside the gene matches. The chain's CDR3 is CASSLLTSGYEQYV. CDR3 DNA: TGTGCCAGCAGTTTATTGACTAGCGGGTACGAGCAGTACGTC.

This clone came up a few times. The DNA for the CDR3 is TGTGCCAGCAGTGAACAGGGAAACAATGAGCAGTTCTTC. Amino acid sequence: CASSEQGNNEQFF. This chain joins TRBV25-1 and TRBJ2-1, with D tentatively TRBD1 (5 bases). Germline loops: CDR1 MGHDK, CDR2 SYGVNS. The CDR3 is 13 residues long. Trimming stripped 2 bases from V and 5 bases from J, with 7 bases between.

The rearrangement uses TRBV9 and TRBJ2-1, with TRBD2 matching over 12 bases. Germline V gene lookup returns CDR1 SGDLS and CDR2 YYNGEE. V dropped 4 bases and J dropped 3; count of bases not matched to a gene: 2. This CDR3 contains 15 residues. The CDR3 coding sequence is TGTGCCAGCAGCCGGACTAGCGGGGACTACAATGAGCAGTTCTTC. Translation gives CASSRTSGDYNEQFF.

This clone has just a few counts. The chain is built from TRBV21-1 and TRBJ1-5. TRBV21-1 is shown as a pseudogene. CDR3 length: 12 residues. The CDR3 coding sequence is TGTGCCAGCACTGGGGGGGATCAGCCCCAGCATTTT. It codes for CASTGGDQPQHF.

The rearrangement joins TRBV4-1 to TRBJ2-1; 7 nucleotides agree with TRBD1. CDR1 MGHRA and CDR2 YSYEKL come from the germline V gene. The CDR3 runs 15 residues. The ends lost 4 bases at V and 4 bases at J; junction bases unmatched: 7. This CDR3 reads CASSPPGQIYNEQFF. The CDR3 DNA is TGCGCCAGCAGCCCTCCGGGACAGATTTACAATGAGCAGTTCTTC.

This clone was counted only a few times. The gene calls are TRBV25-1 and TRBJ1-4; D possibly corresponds to TRBD1 (5 bases). CDR1 is MGHDK and CDR2 is SYGVNS in the germline V gene. The ends were cut back, 4 bases at V and 0 bases at J, with 12 bases in the middle. The CDR3 totals 16 residues. The CDR3 reads CASSGGYRATNEKLFF. As DNA, the CDR3 is TGTGCCAGCAGTGGGGGCTACAGAGCAACTAATGAAAAACTGTTTTTT.

The chain uses TRBV1 and TRBJ2-7; TRBD2, the table's D call, was not compared with the DNA. TRBV1 is described as a pseudogene. There are 17 residues in the CDR3. The CDR3, as DNA: TGCACCAGCAGCTCCACTAGCGGGAGGGTTCCATCCTACGAGCAGTACTTC. Its translation is CTSSSTSGRVPSYEQYF.

The J gene is TRBJ2-1, the V gene TRBV7-2, with TRBD2 identical over 7 bases. Germline CDR1 is SGHTA and CDR2 is FQGNSA. The V and J ends lost 5 bases and 10 bases, in that order; junction bases with no gene match: 11. The CDR3 is 14 amino acids. The CDR3 sequence is CASSPLTSSGEQFF. The CDR3 DNA reads TGTGCCAGCAGCCCCTTGACTAGCTCAGGGGAGCAGTTCTTC.

V and J are TRBV27 and TRBJ2-7; 9 positions agree with TRBD1. The length of the CDR3 is 16 residues. V dropped 0 bases and J dropped 7; count of bases not matched to a gene: 10. The germline gives CDR1 MNHEY, CDR2 SMNVEV (reference sequence). The DNA of the CDR3 is TGTGCCAGCAGTTTATCCGGACAGGGGCCCAGGGAGGAGCAGTACTTC. This sequence encodes CASSLSGQGPREEQYF.

This clone was observed a handful of times. This sequence joins TRBV11-3 and TRBJ2-2, with 7 positions matching TRBD2. Germline CDR1 is SGHNT and CDR2 is YENEEA. The CDR3 length is 16 residues. Losses at the gene ends were 5 bases for V and 4 bases for J; bases not matched to a gene: 10. This CDR3 reads CASSHNLAVTTGELFF. The DNA for the CDR3 is TGTGCCAGCAGCCACAACCTAGCGGTAACCACCGGGGAGCTGTTTTTT.

In its sample, this clone was seen a few times. The chain couples TRBV27 to TRBJ1-2, with D possibly TRBD1 on 5 matching bases. The CDR3 consists of 13 residues. V was shortened by 5 bases and J by 7 bases, with 14 bases between the two germline ends. Germline-derived CDR1 and CDR2 are MNHEY and SMNVEV (reference sequence). The CDR3 sequence is CASSPGRELGYTF. CDR3 nucleotides: TGTGCCAGCAGTCCCGGCAGGGAACTTGGCTACACCTTC.

This clone came up a few times. V is TRBV19 and J is TRBJ2-7, with 8 bases matching TRBD2. The CDR3 totals 15 residues. Germline V gene sequence: CDR1 LNHDA, CDR2 SQIVND (reference sequence). Trimming cost V 6 bases and J 2 bases; bases outside gene matches: 9. In DNA form, the CDR3 reads TGTGCCAGTAGATCCGAGACTAGCGCCGCCTACGAGCAGTACTTC. It specifies CASRSETSAAYEQYF.

This clone was picked up a small number of times. The chain employs TRBV20-1 and TRBJ1-1, with D hard to call. In germline, CDR1 is DFQATT, CDR2 SNEGSKA (reference sequence). The CDR3 is 11 amino acids. V was shortened by 0 bases and J by 9 bases, with 8 bases between the two germline ends. CDR3 loop: CSAREREQAFF. The CDR3 DNA reads TGCAGTGCTAGAGAACGAGAGCAAGCTTTCTTT.

This chain links TRBV30 with TRBJ1-2, with unresolved D. The germline V gene encodes CDR1 GTSNPN and CDR2 SVGIG (reference sequence). The CDR3 loop spans 13 amino acids. The V gene lost 4 bases and the J gene lost 8 bases, with 17 bases spanning the gap. In nucleotides, the CDR3 is TGTGCCTGGATGGGCCCCGTCCTATGGGGCTACACCTTC. It specifies CAWMGPVLWGYTF.